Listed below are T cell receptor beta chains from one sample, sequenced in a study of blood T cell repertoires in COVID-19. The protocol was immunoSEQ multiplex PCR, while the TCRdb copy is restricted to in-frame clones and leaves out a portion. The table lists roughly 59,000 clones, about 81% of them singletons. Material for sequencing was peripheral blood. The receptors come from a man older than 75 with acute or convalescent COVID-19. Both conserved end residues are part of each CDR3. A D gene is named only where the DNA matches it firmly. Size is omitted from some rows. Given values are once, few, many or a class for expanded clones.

TGTGCCAGCAGCCCCCCCGCACCACTAGCGGGAGTTTACAATGAGCAGTTCTTC,CASSPPAPLAGVYNEQFF,TRBV7-2,TRBD2,TRBJ2-1,.,18
TGTGCCAGCAGCCCCCTCCGGGGACTAGGTGCCTACGAGCAGTACTTC,CASSPLRGLGAYEQYF,TRBV11-2,TRBD2,TRBJ2-7,once,16
TGCAGCTTAGTATCTCAGACTACCGGGGAGCTGTTTTTT,CSLVSQTTGELFF,TRBV29-1,.,TRBJ2-2,.,13
TGTGCCGGTACTAGCGGGGGCCGCACAGATACGCAGTATTTT,CAGTSGGRTDTQYF,TRBV30,TRBD2,TRBJ2-3,.,14
TGTGCCTGGGGGGCCAGCGGGCATCAGCCCCAGCATTTT,CAWGASGHQPQHF,TRBV30,.,TRBJ1-5,.,13
TGTGCCAGCAGTTCAGGACAGGGGCTCTACGAGCAGTACTTC,CASSSGQGLYEQYF,TRBV27,TRBD1,TRBJ2-7,.,14
TGTGCCAGCAGCTTATCCGGGACAGCCTACGAGCAGTACTTC,CASSLSGTAYEQYF,TRBV13,TRBD1,TRBJ2-7,.,14
TGTGCCTGGAGTGCCCTTAATGAGCAGTACTTC,CAWSALNEQYF,TRBV30,.,TRBJ2-7,.,11
TGTGCCAGCAGCTTGTCGGGAGTAAATGAGCAGTTCTTC,CASSLSGVNEQFF,TRBV5-4,.,TRBJ2-1,.,13
TGTGCTAGTGCCCTGGGGAGTAGCGGGTTCAATGAGCAGTTCTTC,CASALGSSGFNEQFF,TRBV12-5,TRBD2,TRBJ2-1,.,15
TGTGCCAGCATACGGGGGTCCCGTCGAGTGGGGGCCAACGTCCTGACTTTC,CASIRGSRRVGANVLTF,TRBV5-6,.,TRBJ2-6,.,17
TGTGCCAGCAGCGTGGGATTTAGCGGGGCGCGAGAGACCCAGTACTTC,CASSVGFSGARETQYF,TRBV9,TRBD2,TRBJ2-5,.,16
TGTGCCAGCTCACCGTCCGCGGGCAGGGGCTCTGGAAACACCATATATTTT,CASSPSAGRGSGNTIYF,TRBV18,.,TRBJ1-3,.,17
TGTGCCAGCAGTGAAGTGGGGGCGGGCCAGCCCCAGCATTTT,CASSEVGAGQPQHF,TRBV2,.,TRBJ1-5,.,14
TGCAGCGTTGAACAGGGTAATCAGCCCCAGCATTTT,CSVEQGNQPQHF,TRBV29-1,.,TRBJ1-5,.,12
TGTGCCAGCAGCTTTGAGCGGAGAGGTGAAAAACTGTTTTTT,CASSFERRGEKLFF,TRBV11-1,.,TRBJ1-4,.,14
TGTGCCATCAGTGACAGGGAAGAGACCCAGTACTTC,CAISDREETQYF,TRBV10-3,.,TRBJ2-5,.,12
TGTGCCACAGGACAGGCGGAGACCCAGTACTTC,CATGQAETQYF,TRBV12-3/TRBV12-4,TRBD1,TRBJ2-5,.,11
TGTGCCAGCAGCTTTTCGGGGTATGGCTCGAGCTCCTACAATGAGCAGTTCTTC,CASSFSGYGSSSYNEQFF,TRBV5-6,.,TRBJ2-1,.,18
TGTGCCAGCAGCTCCGGGGGTGGATACGAGCAGTACTTC,CASSSGGGYEQYF,TRBV7-3,.,TRBJ2-7,.,13
TGCGCCTGCGGGCTAGCGGGGCCCTACGAGCAGTACTTC,CACGLAGPYEQYF,TRBV5-1,TRBD2,TRBJ2-7,.,13
TGCGCCAGCAGCCAAGGTCGGGGGGGTCAGCCCCAGCATTTT,CASSQGRGGQPQHF,TRBV4-3,.,TRBJ1-5,.,14
TGTGCCAGCAGTTACTCCGGGACAGGAGGACAGCCCCAGCATTTT,CASSYSGTGGQPQHF,TRBV6-2/TRBV6-3,TRBD1,TRBJ1-5,.,15
TGTGCCAGCAGCCAGGAAACAGGCTCTGGAAACACCATATATTTT,CASSQETGSGNTIYF,TRBV3-1/TRBV3-2,.,TRBJ1-3,.,15
TGTGCCAGCAGACAAGAGGGGGTCGCGGCTTTCTTT,CASRQEGVAAFF,TRBV7-2,.,TRBJ1-1,.,12
TGTGCCAGCAGTGAATGGGGGGGGAGAACCTCTGGAAACACCATATATTTT,CASSEWGGRTSGNTIYF,TRBV25-1,.,TRBJ1-3,once,17
TGTGCCGGACGAACACAGGATAACGATGGCTACACCTTC,CAGRTQDNDGYTF,TRBV28,.,TRBJ1-2,.,13
TGTGCCAGCAGCCCTACTCGGGGACAGCCCCAGCATTTT,CASSPTRGQPQHF,TRBV6-2/TRBV6-3,.,TRBJ1-5,few,13
TGTGCCAGCAGCCAAGCTTACGAGCAGTACTTC,CASSQAYEQYF,TRBV3-1/TRBV3-2,.,TRBJ2-7,.,11
TGCGCCAGCAGCCTTTTTAGCGGGGGGGCAGAGACCCAGTACTTC,CASSLFSGGAETQYF,TRBV4-3,TRBD2,TRBJ2-5,.,15
TGTGCCAGCTCACCGGGGAGAGGCACCGGGGAGCTGTTTTTT,CASSPGRGTGELFF,TRBV18,.,TRBJ2-2,.,14
TGTGCCAGCAGCTTGACCAGGGGTGGGAACACTGAAGCTTTCTTT,CASSLTRGGNTEAFF,TRBV7-2,.,TRBJ1-1,.,15
TGTGCCAGCAGCCCAGGGTTCGGGGAGCTGTTTTTT,CASSPGFGELFF,TRBV12-3/TRBV12-4,.,TRBJ2-2,.,12
TGTGCCAGCAGCAGTCTAGGGACCAGGGGCCAAGAGACCCAGTACTTC,CASSSLGTRGQETQYF,TRBV28,.,TRBJ2-5,.,16
TGTGCCAGTAGTGTAGAAACTAGCGGGAGGGCTTACAATGAGCAGTTCTTC,CASSVETSGRAYNEQFF,TRBV19,TRBD2,TRBJ2-1,.,17
TGTGCCAGCAGTAGCGATTGGGTAGCCAAAAACATTCAGTACTTC,CASSSDWVAKNIQYF,TRBV27,.,TRBJ2-4,few,15
TGTGCCAGCAGCGCAGGGACTAGCGGGATTAACTACAATGAGCAGTTCTTC,CASSAGTSGINYNEQFF,TRBV7-9,TRBD2,TRBJ2-1,.,17
TGTGCCAGCAGCGGAGGACCCCTCCTTCCTGAGCAGTTCTTC,CASSGGPLLPEQFF,TRBV5-4,.,TRBJ2-1,.,14
TGTGCCAGCAGTTCCCCGACTAGCGGGTTTTCCTACGAGCAGTACTTC,CASSSPTSGFSYEQYF,TRBV6-2/TRBV6-3,TRBD2,TRBJ2-7,.,16
TGTGCCAGCAGCGACTCCGGGACACCAAGGGGAATTTTCTTC,CASSDSGTPRGIFF,TRBV28,.,TRBJ2-1,.,14
TGTGCCTGGAGTAGAACAGGGCCCTACGAGCAGTACTTC,CAWSRTGPYEQYF,TRBV30,.,TRBJ2-7,.,13
TGTGCCAGCAGCTTAACAGCGGGAGGATTGGGTGAGCAGTTCTTC,CASSLTAGGLGEQFF,TRBV7-3,TRBD2,TRBJ2-1,.,15
TGTGCCAGCAGCTTAAAGGGTGACAGGGGAAGGGGTCGCGAGCAGTACTTC,CASSLKGDRGRGREQYF,TRBV7-9,TRBD1,TRBJ2-7,few,17
TGTGCCAGCAGTGAGACAGGGGGCCCTAATGAAAAACTGTTTTTT,CASSETGGPNEKLFF,TRBV6-4,TRBD1,TRBJ1-4,.,15
TGCGCCAGCAGCCAAGATTTTGGGCAGTCCTATGGCTACACCTTC,CASSQDFGQSYGYTF,TRBV4-3,.,TRBJ1-2,.,15
TGCGCCAGCAGCCCTTTTATGACAGCACCCTACGAGCAGTACTTC,CASSPFMTAPYEQYF,TRBV4-1,.,TRBJ2-7,.,15
TGTGCCAGCAGCTTGGGACTAGCGGCCTCCTACGAGCAGTACTTC,CASSLGLAASYEQYF,TRBV5-5,TRBD2,TRBJ2-7,.,15
TGTGCCAGCTCACTTGGGACAGGGTGGTCCTACGAGCAGTACTTC,CASSLGTGWSYEQYF,TRBV18,TRBD1,TRBJ2-7,.,15
TGTGCCAGCAGCCCAAACCCTTTACTTTACTACGAGCAGTACTTC,CASSPNPLLYYEQYF,TRBV21-1,.,TRBJ2-7,.,15
TGCAGCGTTGAGACGGGAGCCCAGTTCTTC,CSVETGAQFF,TRBV29-1,.,TRBJ2-1,.,10
TGTGCCAGCAAAGGATGGCTAGCGGGTTCCTACAATGAGCAGTTCTTC,CASKGWLAGSYNEQFF,TRBV28,TRBD2,TRBJ2-1,.,16
TGTGCCAGCAGCTTAGTTGCGGGCCAGGGGATTTTCTACGAGCAGTACTTC,CASSLVAGQGIFYEQYF,TRBV7-2,.,TRBJ2-7,.,17
TGTGCCAGCAGTGAAACTGGCCTAGCGGGGGGAACAGATACGCAGTATTTT,CASSETGLAGGTDTQYF,TRBV2,TRBD2,TRBJ2-3,.,17
TGTGCCAGCAGCCAAGAGGCTCGGAACACTGAAGCTTTCTTT,CASSQEARNTEAFF,TRBV3-1/TRBV3-2,.,TRBJ1-1,.,14
TGCAGTGCTAGATCCGGCTACGAGCAGTACTTC,CSARSGYEQYF,TRBV20-1,.,TRBJ2-7,.,11
TGTGCCAGCAGCCGTACAGGGGACACTGAAGCTTTCTTT,CASSRTGDTEAFF,TRBV11-1,TRBD1,TRBJ1-1,.,13
TGTGCCAGCAGCTTGGCGCTAGCTGGAACCGGGGAGCTGTTTTTT,CASSLALAGTGELFF,TRBV5-5,.,TRBJ2-2,once,15